The sequence of this T cell receptor (beta chain) was determined in a study of blood T cell repertoires in COVID-19. Whole-study context: COVID-19 samples collected from the United States, Italy and Spain covered acute and convalescent phases.

Generated by immunoSEQ multiplex PCR, the TCRdb table keeps only in-frame clones and is missing some. The sample lists about 70,000 clones, approximately 86% occurring once. CDR1 SGHAT and CDR2 FQNNGV come from the germline V gene. V shed 2 bases and J shed 2 bases, with 15 bases lying between them. The CDR3 is made up of 16 amino acids. The J gene is TRBJ1-2, the V gene TRBV11-2, with unresolved D. The sample was peripheral blood. This clonotype was obtained from a human donor in a cohort sampled during active COVID-19. CDR3 DNA sequence: TGTGCCAGCAGCTTATCGGGAGGAGGGTTCAACTATGGCTACACCTTC. Translating it yields CASSLSGGGFNYGYTF.